This entry is about one T cell receptor beta chain. These data belong to a study of blood T cell repertoires in COVID-19. At the level of the study: Acute and convalescent COVID-19 samples came from the United States, Italy and Spain.

In the authors' workflow: Reference gene primers were amplified, and this amplification served to estimate nucleated cell counts. Repertoires were generated with immunoSEQ multiplex PCR, while TCRdb's copy carries only in-frame clones and drops some. V, J and clone size reflect that table, while D and trimming were determined from the DNA. This table has under 100,000 clones, about 90% appearing once. From germline, CDR1 is LNHDA and CDR2 SQIVND (reference sequence). The junction had 5 bases not matched to a gene; V was cut back by 4 bases and J by 0 bases. The CDR3 extends over 16 amino acids. Input material: peripheral blood. V and J are TRBV19 and TRBJ1-5; 8 nucleotides agree with TRBD1. The sequence was obtained from a man aged 45-65 years with active COVID-19. This chain's CDR3 is CASSTPDRVSNQPQHF. The CDR3 region has the DNA TGTGCCAGTAGTACTCCGGACAGGGTTAGCAATCAGCCCCAGCATTTT.